The next 5 T cell receptor delta chains were all read from a single sample in a study of Vδ1+ human thymocytes. Whole-study findings and limits: Thymic TRG and TRD repertoires appeared highly polyclonal, with Gaussian CDR3 length distributions.

These receptors lack a known antigen. The template was reverse-transcribed extracted RNA. Pooled V-gene forward primers with one constant-region reverse primer generated the CDR3 amplicons by multiplex PCR. TCRdb re-processed the multiplex PCR reads via CATT. The repertoire consists of about 50,000 delta-chain clones, with over 13% occurring once and the leading ten covering approximately 0.4%. Sequenced: Vdelta1+ gamma-delta thymocytes from the thymus. The subset here: FACS-sorted CD3+ TCRalphabeta- TCRVdelta1+ TCRVdelta2- thymocytes. These TCRs come from a girl less than two years old who had congenital heart surgery.

This clone appeared a few times. V and J are TRDV1 and TRDJ1, with a tentative D call TRDD3 (6 bases). Germline lookup yields CDR1 TSWWSYY and CDR2 QGS. V was shortened by 3 bases and J by 5 bases, with 25 bases between the two germline ends. This CDR3 is 18 amino acids long. CDR3 coding DNA: TGTGCTCTTGGGGAGATCGGGGAGAGGGGGACCCGAGAGGATAAACTCATCTTT. This sequence encodes CALGEIGERGTREDKLIF.

The chain uses TRDV1 and TRDJ1, with a tentative D call TRDD2 (8 bases). The CDR3 has 22 amino acids. Germline V CDR1 and CDR2: TSWWSYY, QGS. V dropped 1 base and J dropped 0 bases, with 30 bases sitting between them. DNA of the CDR3: TGTGCTCTTGGGGAACCCCGCTTCCTACGTCTTGGGGGACCTATTAACACCGATAAACTCATCTTT. Its protein is CALGEPRFLRLGGPINTDKLIF.

The rearrangement uses TRDV1 and TRDJ1, with 10 positions matching TRDD3. The germline V gene encodes CDR1 TSWWSYY and CDR2 QGS. J was trimmed by 1 base and V by 7 bases; bases with no gene match: 18. This CDR3 has 19 amino acids. CDR3 DNA sequence: TGTGCTCTTGAAACGGTATGGGTGGGGGATACTCCGGCCACCGATAAACTCATCTTT. Protein product: CALETVWVGDTPATDKLIF.

This clone has more than one count but fewer than ten. This chain uses TRDV1 with TRDJ1; D is possibly TRDD3 (6 bases). The germline V gene has CDR1 TSWWSYY and CDR2 QGS. V dropped 0 bases and J dropped 0 bases, with 20 bases sitting between them. CDR3 length: 19 amino acids. The CDR3 DNA reads as TGTGCTCTTGGGGAACTTCGAGACGTTGCGGGGGACTACACCGATAAACTCATCTTT. Translated: CALGELRDVAGDYTDKLIF.

This clone has only a few counts. This chain joins TRDV1 and TRDJ1; a weak D match, TRDD3 (6 bases). Germline CDR1 is TSWWSYY and CDR2 is QGS. The V and J ends lost 4 bases and 6 bases respectively, with 21 bases between them. The CDR3 consists of 16 residues. CDR3 nucleotide sequence: TGTGCTCTTGGGGGGACCGCTGGTGGGGGTTTCAATAAACTCATCTTT. This codes for CALGGTAGGGFNKLIF.